This T cell receptor (beta chain) was captured by sequencing in a study of early T cells in non-severe SARS-CoV-2 infection (dated by TCRdb to the early 2020s). Background on the whole study: Because TCR sequencing relied on bulk RNA taken from unsorted whole blood, pairing of alpha and beta chains was not possible. Points the paper makes about the study in general: VDJdb matching was skewed toward anti-spike CD8 responses and likely underestimated virus-specific expansions by missing private and CD4 specificities.

Including the terminal cysteine and phenylalanine, the CDR3 comprises 15 residues. Only the CDR3 part of the read is kept: 45 bases, read in frame from the first base. Deletion took 6 bases off V and 0 bases off J, with a span of 14 bases between the germline ends. Library preparation used 5' RACE. Sequencing took place on a NextSeq 500. Unique molecular identifiers were attached to individual cDNA molecules in the TCR library protocol so that sequencing error and PCR bias could be corrected. Both TCR alpha and beta chains were sequenced, and tight co-correlation was observed between alpha and beta sequence abundances in each sample. As for how the authors treated the data: Decombinator V4 was used to annotate TCR sequences for V gene, J gene and CDR3. Expanded TCRs were defined as changing significantly between any two time points under a Poisson model with p below 0.0001. TCR abundances were normalised to the total number of TCRs sequenced per sample and expressed as counts per million. MAIT TCRs were defined by TRAV1-2 paired with TRAJ12, TRAJ20 or TRAJ33, and iNKT TCRs by TRAV10 paired with TRAJ18. VDJdb, accessed 1 November 2021, was searched for CMV, EBV and SARS-CoV-2 annotated TCRs, excluding TCRs annotated for multiple antigens. The public reads were reprocessed in TCRdb via fastp at Q25 and MiXCR, keeping in-frame beta chains. When rows share a CDR3 protein, they turn into one entry using the most common DNA and genes. For this entry, the V and J calls and clone size follow TCRdb and not the study's own pipeline. The sample data list tens of thousands of distinct CDR3 sequences, and 4.5% to 6% of these were observed just once. The ten largest clones capture roughly 5% of the sample.

The study was a case-control design nested within a healthcare worker cohort in London, UK, with weekly nasopharyngeal swab PCR tests and blood sampling. Healthcare workers were recruited between 23 and 31 March 2020, during the week of the UK lockdown, and were followed weekly for up to roughly 15 weeks. This clonotype was seen ten or more times. It lacks a known antigen. Base-call qualities are not available, and no considerably larger clone is one nucleotide away. The V and J genes are TRBV12-3 or TRBV12-4 and TRBJ1-1, with no D gene named confidently. This receptor was taken from an adult who was a healthcare worker with PCR-confirmed SARS-CoV-2 infection or an uninfected control (not recorded which). The sample comprised whole blood. The CDR3 reads CASSVSQRMNTEAFF. The nucleotides are TGTGCCAGCAGCGTTTCACAGCGTATGAACACTGAAGCTTTCTTT.